The present entry profiles one T cell receptor (beta chain) with its context. What it binds is not known. These data are taken from a study of CD8 T cells in ankylosing spondylitis. Study-wide results and limits: Seemingly characteristic of ankylosing spondylitis blood was a TCR beta motif consisting of several highly homologous variants. Past research had described some motif variants in reactive arthritis synovial fluid and blood. Reported data indicate significant enrichment of disease-linked clones within matched ankylosing spondylitis synovial fluid.

Germline CDR1 DFQATT, CDR2 SNEGSKA (reference sequence). The CDR3 contains 15 residues. Trimming took 1 base from V and 3 from J, leaving 15 bases between them. Molecular-barcoded quantitative 5'-RACE produced these TCR beta libraries. One entry per CDR3 protein results from TCRdb running MiXCR on the 5' RACE reads. The sample lists 250,000 to 300,000 distinct CDR3 sequences, 20% occurring once. The sequencing sample was made of blood, either unsorted or a sorted T cell fraction (not recorded which). The receptor was derived from a male donor with ankylosing spondylitis or in good health (not recorded which). The V and J genes are TRBV20-1 and TRBJ1-2; D remains unclear. DNA of the CDR3: TGCAGTGCTAGAGTAGGGCAGGCCTTATACTATGGCTACACCTTC. It codes for CSARVGQALYYGYTF.